The rows below give T cell receptor beta chains drawn from one sample of a study of CD8 T cells in ankylosing spondylitis. One entry per CDR3 protein, called by TCRdb with MiXCR from the 5' RACE reads. The table has 330,000 or so distinct CDR3 sequences, less than 10% seen once; the top ten hold roughly 14%. The sequenced sample consisted of blood, either unsorted or a sorted T cell fraction (not recorded which). The receptor source for this set is a male donor with ankylosing spondylitis. The CDR3 runs from the conserved cysteine through the conserved F or W. Fields, in order: clone size, D gene, V gene, J gene, CDR3 protein, CDR3 DNA. A D gene is named only where the DNA matches it firmly. Only some rows state a clone size, as once, few, many or a class for expanded clones.

size: few
D: NA
V: TRBV10-2
J: TRBJ2-3
CDR3: CASAGYQEADTQYF
DNA: TGCGCCAGCGCTGGGTACCAAGAGGCAGATACGCAGTATTTT

size: few
D: TRBD1
V: TRBV5-1
J: TRBJ2-7
CDR3: CASTRGDRDYEQYF
DNA: TGCGCCAGCACCCGGGGGGACAGGGACTACGAGCAGTACTTC

size: NA
D: NA
V: TRBV5-1
J: TRBJ2-6
CDR3: CASSSVPRANVLTF
DNA: TGCGCCAGCAGTTCCGTCCCTCGGGCCAACGTCCTGACTTTC

size: NA
D: TRBD2
V: TRBV14
J: TRBJ2-7
CDR3: CASSQGRLAGMGEQYF
DNA: TGTGCCAGCAGCCAAGGACGACTAGCGGGGATGGGCGAGCAGTACTTC

size: many
D: NA
V: TRBV7-2
J: TRBJ2-7
CDR3: CASSLGDTSYEQYF
DNA: TGTGCCAGCAGCTTAGGGGACACCTCCTACGAGCAGTACTTC

size: NA
D: NA
V: TRBV3-1
J: TRBJ2-7
CDR3: CASSHGTPDYEQYF
DNA: TGTGCCAGCAGCCACGGGACACCCGACTACGAGCAGTACTTC

size: few
D: TRBD2
V: TRBV27
J: TRBJ2-1
CDR3: CASSHRQTSGNEQFF
DNA: TGTGCCAGCAGTCACCGCCAGACTAGCGGGAATGAGCAGTTCTTC

size: NA
D: NA
V: TRBV29-1
J: TRBJ1-1
CDR3: CSVVHSGVTFF
DNA: TGCAGCGTTGTTCACTCGGGCGTAACTTTCTTT

size: many
D: NA
V: TRBV7-8
J: TRBJ2-1
CDR3: CASSLDGRSYNEQFF
DNA: TGTGCCAGCAGCTTAGACGGGCGCTCCTACAATGAGCAGTTCTTC

size: NA
D: NA
V: TRBV6-2/TRBV6-3
J: TRBJ1-5
CDR3: CASSSPGGLMNQPQHF
DNA: TGTGCCAGCAGTAGCCCCGGGGGGCTTATGAATCAGCCCCAGCATTTT

size: NA
D: NA
V: TRBV13
J: TRBJ1-6
CDR3: CASSLERNLGNSPLHF
DNA: TGTGCCAGCAGCTTAGAGAGAAATTTGGGGAATTCACCCCTCCACTTT

size: few
D: NA
V: TRBV28
J: TRBJ1-1
CDR3: CASRQLNTEAFF
DNA: TGTGCCAGCAGGCAGCTGAACACTGAAGCTTTCTTT

size: NA
D: NA
V: TRBV15
J: TRBJ2-2
CDR3: CAARRGRTGELFF
DNA: TGTGCCGCTAGACGAGGGAGGACCGGGGAGCTGTTTTTT

size: few
D: NA
V: TRBV5-1
J: TRBJ1-5
CDR3: CASSFGGDSNQPQHF
DNA: TGCGCCAGCAGCTTTGGAGGGGATAGCAATCAGCCCCAGCATTTT

size: NA
D: TRBD1
V: TRBV5-1
J: TRBJ2-7
CDR3: CASSVIQGAEQYF
DNA: TGCGCCAGCAGCGTAATCCAGGGGGCCGAGCAGTACTTC

size: NA
D: NA
V: TRBV30
J: TRBJ2-3
CDR3: CAWSKDRLNTDTQYF
DNA: TGTGCCTGGAGTAAAGACAGGTTGAACACAGATACGCAGTATTTT

size: NA
D: TRBD1
V: TRBV4-1
J: TRBJ2-7
CDR3: CASSWRPGQGPYEQYF
DNA: TGCGCCAGCAGCTGGAGGCCAGGACAGGGTCCCTACGAGCAGTACTTC

size: NA
D: TRBD2
V: TRBV20-1
J: TRBJ2-2
CDR3: CSARRASGRYGGELFF
DNA: TGCAGTGCTAGACGGGCTAGCGGGAGATATGGCGGGGAGCTGTTTTTT

size: NA
D: NA
V: TRBV15
J: TRBJ2-1
CDR3: CATSRALTGVGNEQFF
DNA: TGTGCCACCAGCAGAGCCCTCACTGGGGTGGGCAATGAGCAGTTCTTC

size: NA
D: NA
V: TRBV7-2
J: TRBJ1-5
CDR3: CASSRRADSNQPQHF
DNA: TGTGCCAGCAGCCGGCGGGCGGATAGCAATCAGCCCCAGCATTTT

size: NA
D: TRBD1
V: TRBV5-1
J: TRBJ2-1
CDR3: CASSATGGYNEQFF
DNA: TGCGCCAGCAGCGCGACAGGGGGCTACAATGAGCAGTTCTTC

size: many
D: NA
V: TRBV10-2
J: TRBJ1-2
CDR3: CASSESHSTGTAFGFTF
DNA: TGCGCCAGCAGTGAGTCCCACTCCACCGGGACGGCCTTTGGCTTCACCTTC

size: few
D: NA
V: TRBV11-3
J: TRBJ2-1
CDR3: CASSLGGTGGLWTSGSLHNEQFF
DNA: TGTGCCAGCAGCTTAGGGGGGACAGGGGGCTTGTGGACTAGCGGGTCTTTACACAATGAGCAGTTCTTC

size: few
D: TRBD2
V: TRBV14
J: TRBJ2-1
CDR3: CASSSGGRLAGVYNEQFF
DNA: TGTGCCAGCAGCTCAGGGGGCAGGCTAGCGGGAGTCTACAATGAGCAGTTCTTC

size: many
D: TRBD1
V: TRBV12-3/TRBV12-4
J: TRBJ2-1
CDR3: CASSYRTGSSYNEQFF
DNA: TGTGCCAGCAGCTACAGGACAGGGAGCTCCTACAATGAGCAGTTCTTC

size: few
D: NA
V: TRBV5-1
J: TRBJ1-4
CDR3: CASSLPQDQEKLFF
DNA: TGCGCCAGCAGCTTGCCACAGGACCAAGAAAAACTGTTTTTT

size: few
D: NA
V: TRBV20-1
J: TRBJ1-5
CDR3: CSVLVSSGAGQPQHF
DNA: TGCAGTGTCCTTGTATCCTCGGGGGCCGGACAGCCCCAGCATTTT

size: NA
D: TRBD2
V: TRBV7-9
J: TRBJ2-1
CDR3: CASSWARREGEQFF
DNA: TGTGCCAGCAGCTGGGCAAGGCGGGAGGGCGAGCAGTTCTTC

size: few
D: NA
V: TRBV6-6
J: TRBJ1-5
CDR3: CASTGGSNQPQHF
DNA: TGTGCCAGCACCGGGGGGAGTAATCAGCCCCAGCATTTT

size: few
D: TRBD2
V: TRBV5-1
J: TRBJ2-3
CDR3: CASSPRREEPDTQYF
DNA: TGCGCCAGCAGCCCGCGGCGGGAGGAACCAGATACGCAGTATTTT

size: many
D: NA
V: TRBV20-1
J: TRBJ1-5
CDR3: CSALGAVGNQPQHF
DNA: TGCAGTGCCCTCGGCGCCGTCGGCAATCAGCCCCAGCATTTT

size: NA
D: NA
V: TRBV7-2
J: TRBJ2-7
CDR3: CASSPPWGTSYEQYF
DNA: TGTGCCAGCAGCCCTCCGTGGGGCACCTCCTACGAGCAGTACTTC

size: many
D: NA
V: TRBV7-9
J: TRBJ2-7
CDR3: CASSGDSSYEQYF
DNA: TGTGCCAGCAGCGGAGACAGCTCCTACGAGCAGTACTTC

size: NA
D: NA
V: TRBV5-5
J: TRBJ2-5
CDR3: CASSLFTVQETQYF
DNA: TGTGCCAGCAGCTTGTTCACAGTCCAAGAGACCCAGTACTTC

size: NA
D: NA
V: TRBV5-1
J: TRBJ1-4
CDR3: CASTTAQGDEKLFF
DNA: TGCGCCAGCACCACGGCACAGGGCGACGAAAAACTGTTTTTT

size: NA
D: TRBD2
V: TRBV20-1
J: TRBJ2-7
CDR3: CSARDNPSGSMGEQYF
DNA: TGCAGTGCTAGAGATAATCCTAGCGGGAGTATGGGGGAGCAGTACTTC

size: many
D: NA
V: TRBV30
J: TRBJ1-6
CDR3: CAWSSRDSPLHF
DNA: TGTGCCTGGAGCTCCCGGGACTCACCCCTCCACTTT

size: few
D: NA
V: TRBV4-1
J: TRBJ2-5
CDR3: CASSQEGPRPETQYF
DNA: TGCGCCAGCAGCCAAGAGGGACCCCGACCGGAGACCCAGTACTTC

size: few
D: NA
V: TRBV7-2
J: TRBJ1-2
CDR3: CASSFNSNYGYTF
DNA: TGTGCCAGCAGCTTCAACAGTAACTATGGCTACACCTTC

size: few
D: TRBD1
V: TRBV5-1
J: TRBJ2-3
CDR3: CASSGQEYIDTQYF
DNA: TGCGCCAGCAGCGGACAGGAATACATAGATACGCAGTATTTT

size: few
D: TRBD2
V: TRBV20-1
J: TRBJ2-3
CDR3: CSARGWESLAGASTDTQYF
DNA: TGCAGTGCTAGAGGTTGGGAGAGTTTAGCGGGAGCTAGCACAGATACGCAGTATTTT

size: NA
D: NA
V: TRBV24-1
J: TRBJ2-2
CDR3: CATSDLNRQGVNGELFF
DNA: TGTGCCACCAGTGATTTGAATAGGCAGGGTGTTAACGGGGAGCTGTTTTTT

size: few
D: TRBD1
V: TRBV5-1
J: TRBJ2-1
CDR3: CASSLRTGGRNEQFF
DNA: TGCGCCAGCAGCCTTCGGACAGGGGGAAGGAATGAGCAGTTCTTC

size: many
D: NA
V: TRBV6-5
J: TRBJ1-1
CDR3: CASSYSSPEGEAFF
DNA: TGTGCCAGCAGTTACTCTTCCCCCGAGGGTGAAGCTTTCTTT

size: NA
D: TRBD1
V: TRBV14
J: TRBJ1-1
CDR3: CASSQGTGDTEAFF
DNA: TGTGCCAGCAGCCAAGGGACAGGGGACACTGAAGCTTTCTTT

size: few
D: TRBD2
V: TRBV28
J: TRBJ2-1
CDR3: CASSFWTSGFDNEQFF
DNA: TGTGCCAGCAGTTTTTGGACTAGCGGGTTCGACAATGAGCAGTTCTTC

size: NA
D: TRBD1
V: TRBV20-1
J: TRBJ2-5
CDR3: CSARETTQQGPQYF
DNA: TGCAGTGCTAGAGAAACCACCCAACAGGGGCCCCAGTACTTC

size: few
D: TRBD1
V: TRBV7-3
J: TRBJ1-1
CDR3: CASSVQGGTEAFF
DNA: TGTGCCAGCAGCGTCCAGGGGGGAACTGAAGCTTTCTTT

size: NA
D: NA
V: TRBV7-3
J: TRBJ2-1
CDR3: CASSLVRGTGSDEQFF
DNA: TGTGCCAGCAGCTTAGTTCGCGGGACTGGGTCCGATGAGCAGTTCTTC

size: few
D: TRBD2
V: TRBV5-1
J: TRBJ2-1
CDR3: CASSYPTSGNSYNEQFF
DNA: TGCGCCAGCAGCTACCCGACTAGCGGGAACTCCTACAATGAGCAGTTCTTC

size: NA
D: NA
V: TRBV5-6
J: TRBJ2-1
CDR3: CASSSGTGDEQFFF
DNA: NA

size: NA
D: NA
V: TRBV15
J: TRBJ2-3
CDR3: CATSRDPQRGLGVDTQYF
DNA: TGTGCCACCAGCAGAGATCCACAACGGGGCTTGGGGGTGGATACGCAGTATTTT

size: few
D: TRBD1
V: TRBV29-1
J: TRBJ1-2
CDR3: CSVGDRGALGYTF
DNA: TGCAGCGTTGGAGACAGGGGAGCGCTTGGCTACACCTTC

size: few
D: NA
V: TRBV5-1
J: TRBJ2-7
CDR3: CASSLITPSYEQYF
DNA: TGCGCCAGCAGCTTGATAACCCCTTCCTACGAGCAGTACTTC

size: NA
D: NA
V: TRBV20-1
J: TRBJ2-3
CDR3: CSAPPAASKDTQYF
DNA: TGCAGTGCTCCCCCCGCGGCTAGCAAAGATACGCAGTATTTT

size: few
D: TRBD1
V: TRBV12-3/TRBV12-4
J: TRBJ1-5
CDR3: CASSGTVNGKPQHF
DNA: TGTGCCAGCAGTGGGACAGTTAATGGGAAGCCCCAGCATTTT

size: few
D: NA
V: TRBV18
J: TRBJ2-3
CDR3: CASSPRPVRTDTQYF
DNA: TGTGCCAGCTCCCCGAGACCCGTCCGCACAGATACGCAGTATTTT

size: many
D: NA
V: TRBV29-1
J: TRBJ1-2
CDR3: CSVGSGDGYGYTF
DNA: TGCAGCGTTGGATCGGGGGACGGCTATGGCTACACCTTC

size: NA
D: TRBD1
V: TRBV28
J: TRBJ1-6
CDR3: CASTQGRQGVSPLHF
DNA: TGTGCCAGCACCCAAGGAAGACAGGGCGTTTCACCCCTCCACTTT